This T cell receptor beta chain stems from a study of early T cells in non-severe SARS-CoV-2 infection. At least ten counts were recorded for this clonotype. As yet, its antigen is unknown. Regarding the study as a whole: Anti-spike CD8 specificities were favored by VDJdb matching, whose results missed private and CD4 specificities.

Attachment of unique molecular identifiers to individual cDNA molecules was performed. TCRdb redid the calling of the 5' RACE reads with MiXCR, one entry per CDR3 protein. This sample has around 84,000 distinct CDR3 sequences, with less than 11% found just once. Looked up from germline, CDR1 is DFQATT and CDR2 is SNEGSKA (reference sequence). V was trimmed by 0 bases and J by 5 bases, leaving 13 bases between them. The CDR3 totals 14 residues. The chain is built from TRBV20-1 and TRBJ2-5; no firm D call. The sequence was collected from an adult who was a healthcare worker with PCR-confirmed SARS-CoV-2 infection or an uninfected control (not recorded which). Source: whole blood, taken at baseline. CDR3 nucleotides: TGCAGTGCTAGAGATCCCTCGGGTCGGGAGACCCAGTACTTC. Translating it yields CSARDPSGRETQYF.